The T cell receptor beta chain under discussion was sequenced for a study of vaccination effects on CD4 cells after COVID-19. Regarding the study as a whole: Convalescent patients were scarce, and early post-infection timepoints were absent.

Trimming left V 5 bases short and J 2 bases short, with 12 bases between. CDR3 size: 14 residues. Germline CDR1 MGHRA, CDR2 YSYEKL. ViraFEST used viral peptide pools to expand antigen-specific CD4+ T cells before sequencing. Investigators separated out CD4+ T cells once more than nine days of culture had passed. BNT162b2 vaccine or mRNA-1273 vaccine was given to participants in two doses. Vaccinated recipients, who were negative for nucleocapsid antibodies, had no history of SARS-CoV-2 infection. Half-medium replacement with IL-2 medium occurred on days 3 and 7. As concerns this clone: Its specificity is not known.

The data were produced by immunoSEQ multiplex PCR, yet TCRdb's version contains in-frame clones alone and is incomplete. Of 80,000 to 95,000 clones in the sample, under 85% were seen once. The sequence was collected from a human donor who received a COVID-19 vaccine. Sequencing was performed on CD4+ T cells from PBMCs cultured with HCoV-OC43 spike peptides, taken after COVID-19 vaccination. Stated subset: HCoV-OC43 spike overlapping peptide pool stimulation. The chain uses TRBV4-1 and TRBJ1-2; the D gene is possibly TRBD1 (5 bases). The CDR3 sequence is CASSLGPMNYGYTF. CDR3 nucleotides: TGCGCCAGCAGCTTGGGACCGATGAACTATGGCTACACCTTC.